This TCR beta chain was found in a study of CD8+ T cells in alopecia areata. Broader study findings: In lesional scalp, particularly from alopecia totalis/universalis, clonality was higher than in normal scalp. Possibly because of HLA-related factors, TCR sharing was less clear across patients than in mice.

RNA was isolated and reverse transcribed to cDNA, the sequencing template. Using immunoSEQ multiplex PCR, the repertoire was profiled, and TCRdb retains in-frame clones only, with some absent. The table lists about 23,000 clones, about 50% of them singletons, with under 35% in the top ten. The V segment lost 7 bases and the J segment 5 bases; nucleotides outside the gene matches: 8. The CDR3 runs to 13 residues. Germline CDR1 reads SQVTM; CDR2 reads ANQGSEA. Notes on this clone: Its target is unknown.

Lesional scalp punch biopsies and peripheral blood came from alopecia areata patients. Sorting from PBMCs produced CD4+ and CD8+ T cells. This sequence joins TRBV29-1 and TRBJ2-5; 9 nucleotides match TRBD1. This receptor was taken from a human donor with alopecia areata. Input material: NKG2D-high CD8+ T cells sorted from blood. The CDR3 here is CSGRGTGFETQYF. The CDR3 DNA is TGCAGCGGGCGGGGGACAGGGTTTGAGACCCAGTACTTC.